The sequence of this TCR beta chain was determined in a study of cytomegalovirus exposure and HLA in healthy donors. This clone showed up just a few times. Antigen unknown. The study, taken as a whole, reports: Later analysis reportedly placed an Asian-associated ancestry cluster below the approximately 680-donor mean in N-insertions.

Primers for the PCR totalled 60 Vbeta and 13 Jbeta. Original data processing: In a later analysis, approximately 80 million unique TCR beta chains included roughly 11 million shared by two or more donors. Libraries were prepared by immunoSEQ multiplex PCR; TCRdb keeps only in-frame clonotypes and omits some of them. V and J calls and clone size come straight from that table; D and trimming were deduced from the DNA. The repertoire consists of around 90,000 clones, with under 85% occurring once and the leading ten covering 2.5% to 3%. The receptor's source is a man aged 25 to 45 in good health and CMV-seronegative. Material for sequencing was PBMCs.

The CDR3 region is CASHRAATEAFF. The DNA for the CDR3 is TGTGCCTCCCACAGGGCCGCCACTGAAGCTTTCTTT. The chain uses TRBV30 and TRBJ1-1, with D possibly TRBD1 on 6 matching bases. Germline loops: CDR1 GTSNPN, CDR2 SVGIG (reference sequence). The CDR3 extends over 12 amino acids. The V gene lost 7 bases and the J gene lost 4 bases, with 13 bases spanning the gap. Combining the CDR3 with reference TRBV30 and TRBJ1-1 gives the whole variable domain SQTIHQWPATLVQPVGSPLSLECTVEGTSNPNLYWYRQAAGRGLQLLFYSVGIGQISSEVPQNLSASRPQDRQFILSSKKLLLSDSGFYLCASHRAATEAFFGQGTRLTVV.